One sample yielded the 27 T cell receptor beta chains listed below, sequenced in a study of shared clonotypes between healthy human individuals. TCRdb's copy holds only in-frame clones and misses some; the assay was immunoSEQ multiplex PCR. The data hold hundreds of thousands of clones, with 90% to 97% observed a single time. CD45RO-negative, CCR7-selected cells formed the naive CD8 fraction, which excluded terminally differentiated effector memory CD45RA+ cells. The sample consisted of naive CD8+ T cells sorted from blood. The source of these receptors is a woman aged 25-40 years in good health.

For the CDR3, the DNA is TGTGCCAGCAGCCAAGAGGCACCCGGGACAGAGAATGAAAAACTGTTTTTT. It encodes CASSQEAPGTENEKLFF. The chain links TRBV4-2 to TRBJ1-4; 7 nucleotides align to TRBD1. This CDR3 has 17 residues. After removal of 0 bases from V and 5 bases from J, the junction contained 9 bases not matched to a gene. Looked up from germline, CDR1 is LGHNA and CDR2 is YNFKEQ.

This chain connects TRBV11-2 to TRBJ2-5, with 13 bases that match TRBD2. The CDR3 loop spans 16 amino acids. The V segment lost 0 bases and the J segment 4 bases; nucleotides outside the gene matches: 2. Germline CDR1 SGHAT, CDR2 FQNNGV. The CDR3 DNA reads TGTGCCAGCAGCTTAGACTGGACTAGCGGGAGAGAGACCCAGTACTTC. Translation: CASSLDWTSGRETQYF.

The chain uses TRBV11-2 and TRBJ1-1; D may be TRBD1 (5 bases). Germline V gene sequence: CDR1 SGHAT, CDR2 FQNNGV. The CDR3 is made up of 14 amino acids. V was clipped by 4 bases and J by 1 base, with 10 bases between them. CDR3 region: CASSSGLGNTEAFF. CDR3 nucleotide sequence: TGTGCCAGCAGCTCGGGACTAGGGAACACTGAAGCTTTCTTT.

This clone appeared a few times. V gene TRBV7-9 combines with J gene TRBJ2-7; 7 bases map to TRBD1. CDR3 length equals 15 residues. After removal of 2 bases from V and 2 bases from J, the junction contained 6 bases not matched to a gene. Germline-derived CDR1 and CDR2 are SEHNR and FQNEAQ (reference sequence). The CDR3, as DNA: TGTGCCAGCAGCTTACCGACAGGGACCACCTACGAGCAGTACTTC. The encoded protein is CASSLPTGTTYEQYF.

The chain combines TRBV28 with TRBJ1-5; D is ambiguous. The V gene's germline CDR1 is MDHEN and CDR2 SYDVKM. Deletions cut 8 bases from V and 1 base from J, with 6 bases between. The CDR3 consists of 12 residues. The CDR3 nucleotides are TGTGCCAGCGAACTGAGCAATCAGCCCCAGCATTTT. Its protein product is CASELSNQPQHF. The full variable domain, its missing parts supplied by reference TRBV28 and TRBJ1-5, is DVKVTQSSRYLVKRTGEKVFLECVQDMDHENMFWYRQDPGLGLRLIYFSYDVKMKEKGDIPEGYSVSREKKERFSLILESASTNQTSMYLCASELSNQPQHFGDGTRLSIL.

This chain joins TRBV5-6 and TRBJ2-2; possible D gene TRBD2, 6 bases. CDR1 and CDR2 from the germline V gene are SGHDT and YYEEEE. The CDR3 covers 14 residues. V was cut by 2 bases and J by 8 bases, with 13 bases left in between. The CDR3 is CASSFGGARGELFF. The CDR3 nucleotides are TGTGCCAGCAGCTTTGGCGGGGCCAGGGGGGAGCTGTTTTTT. Drawing the rest from reference TRBV5-6 and TRBJ2-2, the complete variable domain is DAGVTQSPTHLIKTRGQQVTLRCSPKSGHDTVSWYQQALGQGPQFIFQYYEEEERQRGNFPDRFSGHQFPNYSSELNVNALLLGDSALYLCASSFGGARGELFFGEGSRLTVL.

This chain links TRBV11-2 with TRBJ2-7; D possibly corresponds to TRBD2 (6 bases). Per germline, CDR1 SGHAT and CDR2 FQNNGV. This CDR3 has 13 residues. The germline V and J ends were trimmed by 5 bases and 2 bases, with 10 bases remaining between them. The CDR3 nucleotides are TGTGCCAGCAGCACGGGACTCGCCTACGAGCAGTACTTC. This gives the protein CASSTGLAYEQYF.

The V gene is TRBV7-2, the J gene TRBJ2-7, with D perhaps matching TRBD2 (5 bases). Trimming removed 2 bases at V and 1 base at J, with 12 bases between. CDR1 SGHTA and CDR2 FQGNSA come from the germline V gene. CDR3 size: 15 residues. In nucleotides, the CDR3 is TGTGCCAGCAGCTTATACAGCGGTAGTTCCTACGAGCAGTACTTC. Encoded protein: CASSLYSGSSYEQYF.

Points on this clone: This sample includes further DNA sequences coding for the same CDR3. The rearrangement joins TRBV7-9 to TRBJ2-1; D gene uncertain. Trimming took 5 bases from V and 7 from J, leaving 6 bases between them. The length of the CDR3 is 11 residues. Germline V CDR1 and CDR2: SEHNR, FQNEAQ (reference sequence). The CDR3 is CASSPGNEQFF. The CDR3 DNA reads TGTGCCAGCAGCCCGGGTAATGAGCAGTTCTTC.

The chain employs TRBV13 and TRBJ2-2; 9 bases fit TRBD1. The CDR3 has 15 residues. The V and J ends lost 5 bases and 5 bases, in that order; junction bases with no gene match: 6. In germline, CDR1 is PRHDT, CDR2 FYEKMQ (reference sequence). CDR3 residues: CASSAWDRATGELFF. Written as DNA, the CDR3 is TGTGCCAGCAGCGCCTGGGACAGGGCGACCGGGGAGCTGTTTTTT.

The chain uses TRBV2 and TRBJ2-5; TRBD2 aligns across 8 bases. The J segment lost 5 bases and the V segment lost 1 base, leaving 15 bases of the junction unmatched. Germline V gene lookup returns CDR1 SNHLY and CDR2 FYNNEI. The CDR3 has 18 residues. This CDR3 is CASSEEWSAREGGETQYF. CDR3 DNA: TGTGCCAGCAGTGAAGAATGGTCGGCACGGGAGGGTGGGGAGACCCAGTACTTC.

The chain is built from TRBV19 and TRBJ1-1, with TRBD1 matching over 8 bases. Germline V CDR1 and CDR2: LNHDA, SQIVND (reference sequence). J gave up 0 bases and V 4 bases, and 13 bases lay outside the gene matches. This CDR3 comprises 18 residues. The CDR3 protein is CASSTTGGTVKMNTEAFF. The CDR3 nucleotides read TGTGCCAGTAGTACCACAGGGGGGACAGTGAAAATGAACACTGAAGCTTTCTTT.

This clone was seen a single time. V is TRBV2 and J is TRBJ2-1; no definite D call. The CDR3 contains 15 residues. V was trimmed by 2 bases and J by 5 bases, leaving 13 bases between them. CDR1 and CDR2 from the germline V gene are SNHLY and FYNNEI. The CDR3 nucleotides read TGTGCCAGCAGTGAAAGGCCCGCCGACGACAATGAGCAGTTCTTC. Translated, it gives CASSERPADDNEQFF.

This CDR3 is CASSLEQGKKLFF. CDR3 nucleotide sequence: TGTGCCAGCAGCTTGGAACAGGGGAAAAAACTGTTTTTT. J is TRBJ1-4 and V is TRBV5-6, with 7 bases that match TRBD1. CDR3 size: 13 residues. The J segment lost 9 bases and the V segment lost 0 bases, leaving 2 bases of the junction unmatched. Germline V CDR1 and CDR2: SGHDT, YYEEEE.

The chain recombines TRBV13 with TRBJ2-1; 8 bases match TRBD2. The CDR3 length is 13 residues. Germline trimming cut 2 bases from V and 10 bases from J; bases unmatched to any gene: 4. Germline V CDR1 and CDR2: PRHDT, FYEKMQ (reference sequence). The CDR3 sequence: CASSLKTSDEQFF. The CDR3, as DNA: TGTGCCAGCAGCTTAAAGACTAGCGACGAGCAGTTCTTC. Variable domain in full (rest from reference TRBV13 and TRBJ2-1): AAGVIQSPRHLIKEKRETATLKCYPIPRHDTVYWYQQGPGQDPQFLISFYEKMQSDKGSIPDRFSAQQFSDYHSELNMSSLELGDSALYFCASSLKTSDEQFFGPGTRLTVL.

The chain uses TRBV19 and TRBJ2-7, with 10 bases identical to TRBD2. Germline assignment: CDR1 LNHDA and CDR2 SQIVND (reference sequence). The CDR3 length is 15 residues. Unmatched junction bases numbered 7, after V lost 5 bases and J lost 3 bases. The CDR3 protein is CASSVASGRLYEQYF. The DNA for the CDR3 is TGTGCCAGTAGTGTAGCTAGCGGGAGACTCTACGAGCAGTACTTC.

This clone was counted once. This rearrangement joins TRBV29-1 to TRBJ2-3; no firm D call. This CDR3 contains 14 residues. Deletions cut 0 bases from V and 4 bases from J, with 11 bases between. The germline gives CDR1 SQVTM, CDR2 ANQGSEA. DNA for the CDR3: TGCAGCGTTGAAGATCGGCTCAAAGCAGATACGCAGTATTTT. Protein: CSVEDRLKADTQYF.

This clone was counted a single time. This chain joins TRBV7-8 and TRBJ2-3; 8 bases fit TRBD2. V dropped 5 bases and J dropped 5; count of bases not matched to a gene: 12. The CDR3 spans 16 residues. Looked up from germline, CDR1 is SGHVS and CDR2 is FQNEAQ. The CDR3 reads CASSQEGGLGGDTQYF. The CDR3 DNA follows: TGTGCCAGCAGCCAAGAGGGGGGACTAGGTGGAGATACGCAGTATTTT.

The chain combines TRBV28 with TRBJ2-5; D call uncertain. Germline lookup yields CDR1 MDHEN and CDR2 SYDVKM. V lost 3 bases and J lost 1, with 6 bases in between. CDR3 length equals 13 residues. The CDR3 region is CASSFQIQETQYF. For the CDR3, the DNA is TGTGCCAGCAGTTTCCAGATCCAAGAGACCCAGTACTTC.

The chain has TRBV5-6 and TRBJ2-7; 10 positions agree with TRBD1. This CDR3 is built from 14 residues. The germline V gene has CDR1 SGHDT and CDR2 YYEEEE. J was trimmed by 2 bases and V by 4 bases; bases with no gene match: 3. CDR3 in DNA: TGTGCCAGCAGCCACGGGACAGGGGCCTACGAGCAGTACTTC. It translates to CASSHGTGAYEQYF.

The CDR3 sequence: CASSVDSGRTYEQYF. CDR3 nucleotides: TGTGCCAGCAGCGTAGATAGCGGGAGAACCTACGAGCAGTACTTC. The V gene is TRBV9, the J gene TRBJ2-7; 9 nucleotides match TRBD2. The CDR3 runs to 15 residues. Germline V gene sequence: CDR1 SGDLS, CDR2 YYNGEE. After removal of 0 bases from V and 2 bases from J, the junction contained 3 bases not matched to a gene.

The J gene is TRBJ2-7, the V gene TRBV28; D unclear. Germline values: CDR1 MDHEN, CDR2 SYDVKM. The germline V and J ends were trimmed by 2 bases and 4 bases, with 9 bases remaining between them. CDR3 length: 13 residues. The CDR3: CASSLAKVYEQYF. The CDR3 region has the DNA TGTGCCAGCAGTTTAGCTAAAGTTTACGAGCAGTACTTC.

The chain is built from TRBV13 and TRBJ2-7, with D perhaps TRBD2 (6 bases). There are 14 residues in the CDR3. Germline CDR1 reads PRHDT; CDR2 reads FYEKMQ (reference sequence). Trimming shortened V by 0 bases and J by 6 bases, and 12 bases separated the two germline ends. In DNA, the CDR3 is TGTGCCAGCAGCTTAGGGGGACTTCCCTCCGAGCAGTACTTC. This gives the protein CASSLGGLPSEQYF. Supplemented by reference TRBV13 and TRBJ2-7, the full variable domain reads AAGVIQSPRHLIKEKRETATLKCYPIPRHDTVYWYQQGPGQDPQFLISFYEKMQSDKGSIPDRFSAQQFSDYHSELNMSSLELGDSALYFCASSLGGLPSEQYFGPGTRLTVT.

This chain links TRBV6-1 with TRBJ1-1; D not certain. Trimming removed 10 bases at V and 3 bases at J, with 9 bases between. CDR1 MNHNS and CDR2 SASEGT come from the germline V gene. The CDR3 has 11 amino acids. The CDR3 loop reads CATREYTEAFF. The CDR3 DNA follows: TGTGCCACCCGGGAGTACACTGAAGCTTTCTTT.

The chain recombines TRBV5-6 with TRBJ1-1; D not resolved. Trimming removed 5 bases from V and 7 bases from J, with 15 bases in between. This CDR3 has 13 residues. Germline CDR1 and CDR2: SGHDT and YYEEEE. The DNA of the CDR3 is TGTGCCAGCAGAATTTCGCAATTTGGTGAAGCTTTCTTT. It encodes CASRISQFGEAFF.

This sequence joins TRBV7-2 and TRBJ2-2, with TRBD2 identical over 8 bases. CDR3 length: 17 amino acids. Trimming took 3 bases from V and 4 from J; bases not matched to a gene: 10. Looked up from germline, CDR1 is SGHTA and CDR2 is FQGNSA. The CDR3 sequence is CASSLRGSGSGTGELFF. In DNA form, the CDR3 reads TGTGCCAGCAGCTTGAGAGGGAGCGGGAGCGGCACCGGGGAGCTGTTTTTT.

The J gene is TRBJ1-2, the V gene TRBV27; no reliable D call. This CDR3 has 13 residues. Germline CDR1 reads MNHEY; CDR2 reads SMNVEV (reference sequence). V lost 3 bases, J lost 9 bases, and 14 bases lay in between. The CDR3 here is CASSFGTGYSYTF. The CDR3 DNA reads as TGTGCCAGCAGTTTTGGCACGGGGTACAGCTACACCTTC.